The clone carrying this TCR beta chain has a single count. This sample was included in a study of shared clonotypes between healthy human individuals. This CDR3 is built from 15 residues. V lost 1 base to trimming and J lost 6 bases; unmatched junction nucleotides: 4. Germline-derived CDR1 and CDR2 are LNHDA and SQIVND (reference sequence). Only in-frame clones appear in the TCRdb table, and some are missing; sequencing was by immunoSEQ multiplex PCR. The sample yields millions of clones, roughly 92% seen once. The TCR was taken from a man younger than 30 in good health. The chain carries TRBV19 and TRBJ2-1; 9 bases match TRBD2. Sequenced material: naive CD4+ T cells sorted from blood. Indicated subset: CD45RA+ positively selected. CDR3 loop: CASSIVPAGGNEQFF. CDR3 sequence (DNA): TGTGCCAGTAGTATAGTACCAGCGGGAGGCAATGAGCAGTTCTTC.